Presented here are 14 T cell receptor beta chains from one specimen sequenced in a study of blood T cell repertoires in COVID-19. Using immunoSEQ multiplex PCR, the repertoire was profiled, and TCRdb retains in-frame clones only, with some absent. The sample holds about 73,000 clones, about 86% seen once. The sample comprised peripheral blood. These receptors all stem from a human donor in a cohort sampled during active COVID-19.

The chain carries TRBV7-9 and TRBJ2-5, with D possibly TRBD1 on 6 matching bases. This CDR3 has 15 amino acids. Looked up from germline, CDR1 is SEHNR and CDR2 is FQNEAQ (reference sequence). V dropped 1 base and J dropped 1 base, with 10 bases sitting between them. The CDR3 bases are TGTGCCAGCAGCTTAGTCCTAGGGGGCCAAGAGACCCAGTACTTC. Protein: CASSLVLGGQETQYF. Full variable domain (remainder filled in from reference TRBV7-9 and TRBJ2-5): DTGVSQNPRHKITKRGQNVTFRCDPISEHNRLYWYRQTLGQGPEFLTYFQNEAQLEKSRLLSDRFSAERPKGSFSTLEIQRTEQGDSAMYLCASSLVLGGQETQYFGPGTRLLVL.

The CDR3 nucleotides are TGTGCCAGCAGCCAAGTCCCGGGACAGGGCGTCAAAGGGACCACCGGGGAGCTGTTTTTT. As protein: CASSQVPGQGVKGTTGELFF. This rearrangement joins TRBV14 to TRBJ2-2; TRBD1 agrees at 9 bases. CDR3 size: 20 residues. In germline, CDR1 is SGHDN, CDR2 FVKESK. V dropped 1 base and J dropped 4; count of bases not matched to a gene: 16.

The chain couples TRBV4-3 to TRBJ2-7, with 8 bases fitting TRBD2. The V gene end was trimmed by 3 bases and the J gene end by 3 bases; junction bases not matched to a gene: 4. Germline V gene data show CDR1 as LGHNA and CDR2 as YSLEER. This CDR3 comprises 14 residues. CDR3 sequence (DNA): TGCGCCAGCAGCCAGATAGCGGGGATCTACGAGCAGTACTTC. This codes for CASSQIAGIYEQYF.

The chain is built from TRBV2 and TRBJ2-5; TRBD2 matches 8 bases. The CDR3 is 14 amino acids. CDR1 is SNHLY, CDR2 FYNNEI, per germline. V lost 4 bases, J lost 1 base, and 2 bases stayed unmatched. The CDR3 loop reads CASSVAGGQETQYF. Written as DNA, the CDR3 is TGTGCCAGCAGTGTGGCGGGGGGCCAAGAGACCCAGTACTTC.

The CDR3 is CASSVGGTEAFF. The CDR3 bases are TGTGCCAGTAGTGTAGGAGGCACTGAAGCTTTCTTT. This chain connects TRBV19 to TRBJ1-1; D is undetermined. The CDR3 spans 12 residues. Germline CDR1 LNHDA, CDR2 SQIVND (reference sequence). Deletions cut 5 bases from V and 4 bases from J, with 8 bases between.

This chain joins TRBV6-6 and TRBJ1-6, with D possibly matching TRBD1 (5 bases). The V end lost 6 bases, the J end lost 10 bases, and 16 bases lay between the germline ends. The length of the CDR3 is 14 residues. Germline CDR1 is MNHNY and CDR2 is SVGAGI (reference sequence). In DNA form, the CDR3 reads TGTGCCAGCAGCCGGAGGGGAGGGGAATCACCCCTCCACTTT. It translates to CASSRRGGESPLHF.

The chain couples TRBV5-1 to TRBJ2-3; 9 positions match TRBD2. The CDR3 covers 15 residues. The trim removed 0 bases at V and 5 bases at J, leaving 4 bases unmatched. Looked up from germline, CDR1 is SGHRS and CDR2 is YFSETQ. The CDR3 region has the DNA TGCGCCAGCAGCTTGGCGCGGGGGGGCCGAGATACGCAGTATTTT. This gives the protein CASSLARGGRDTQYF.

The chain recombines TRBV6-6 with TRBJ2-7; no clear D. Germline CDR1 and CDR2: MNHNY and SVGAGI (reference sequence). V lost 8 bases, J lost 2 bases, and 10 bases lay in between. The CDR3 is made up of 12 amino acids. This CDR3 is CASWLPPYEQYF. For the CDR3, the DNA is TGTGCCAGCTGGCTTCCTCCCTACGAGCAGTACTTC.

As DNA, the CDR3 is TGTGCCAGCAGCTTGGAACTAGCGGGGGACGGCAATGAGCAGTTCTTC. Encoded protein: CASSLELAGDGNEQFF. The chain joins TRBV5-8 to TRBJ2-1, with TRBD2 matching over 11 bases. Germline trimming cut 0 bases from V and 6 bases from J; bases unmatched to any gene: 5. The CDR3 loop spans 16 amino acids. Germline loops: CDR1 SGHTS, CDR2 YDEGEE.

This chain connects TRBV4-1 to TRBJ2-1; TRBD1 matches at 9 bases. The CDR3 is made up of 14 amino acids. From germline, CDR1 is MGHRA and CDR2 YSYEKL. The trim removed 5 bases at V and 5 bases at J, leaving 4 bases unmatched. The chain's CDR3 is CASSSRTGDNEQFF. The CDR3 nucleotides are TGCGCCAGCAGCTCGAGGACAGGGGACAATGAGCAGTTCTTC.

The rearrangement uses TRBV7-2 and TRBJ1-2; TRBD1 aligns across 8 bases. CDR3 length: 16 residues. The V segment lost 5 bases and the J segment 2 bases; nucleotides outside the gene matches: 10. Germline V gives CDR1 SGHTA, CDR2 FQGNSA. The CDR3 nucleotides read TGTGCCAGCAGCCTCCATGGGGCAGGGGGCAACTATGGCTACACCTTC. This sequence encodes CASSLHGAGGNYGYTF. The variable domain in full, with the rest retrieved from reference TRBV7-2 and TRBJ1-2, is GAGVSQSPSNKVTEKGKDVELRCDPISGHTALYWYRQSLGQGLEFLIYFQGNSAPDKSGLPSDRFSAERTGGSVSTLTIQRTQQEDSAVYLCASSLHGAGGNYGYTFGSGTRLTVV.

This clone appeared a single time. The chain couples TRBV9 to TRBJ2-5, with TRBD2 identical over 14 bases. CDR3 size: 17 residues. Germline V gene data show CDR1 as SGDLS and CDR2 as YYNGEE. V lost 4 bases to trimming and J lost 7 bases; unmatched junction nucleotides: 12. CDR3 sequence (DNA): TGTGCCAGCAGCCAGGGGACTAGCGGGGGCCCCTTAGGGACCCAGTACTTC. It translates to CASSQGTSGGPLGTQYF.

This clone was counted between two and nine times. This chain uses TRBV5-1 with TRBJ1-1, with D perhaps matching TRBD1 (6 bases). Trimming cost V 1 base and J 4 bases, with 8 bases left between them. This CDR3 spans 13 amino acids. Germline V gene data show CDR1 as SGHRS and CDR2 as YFSETQ. CDR3 amino acids: CASSLSRGTEAFF. CDR3 nucleotide sequence: TGCGCCAGCAGCTTGTCCAGGGGCACTGAAGCTTTCTTT.

This clone was found once. V usage is TRBV28 and J usage is TRBJ2-7; weak D call: TRBD1 (7 bases). CDR3 size: 17 residues. Germline V gene lookup returns CDR1 MDHEN and CDR2 SYDVKM. V was cut by 2 bases and J by 3 bases, with 20 bases left in between. CDR3 nucleotides: TGTGCCAGCAGTTTACGGGGGACAGTCCCCGGGGGCTACGAGCAGTACTTC. This sequence encodes CASSLRGTVPGGYEQYF.